Presented here are 9 T cell receptor beta chains from one specimen sequenced in a study of blood T cell repertoires in COVID-19. The assay was immunoSEQ multiplex PCR, and TCRdb's table has in-frame clones only and misses some. The table includes roughly 250,000 clones, 70% to 90% detected once. The material sequenced was PBMCs or T cells enriched from blood (not recorded which). The origin of the receptors is a woman between 40 and 50 years old with acute COVID-19.

The chain carries TRBV5-1 and TRBJ2-1, with 7 bases identical to TRBD2. CDR3 length: 15 residues. Losses at the gene ends were 3 bases for V and 2 bases for J; bases not matched to a gene: 5. Germline lookup yields CDR1 SGHRS and CDR2 YFSETQ. In nucleotides, the CDR3 is TGCGCCAGCAGCTCAGCGGGAACCCCCTACAATGAGCAGTTCTTC. It codes for CASSSAGTPYNEQFF.

The chain employs TRBV7-6 and TRBJ2-1; 8 bases are shared with TRBD2. Germline V lookup: CDR1 SGHVS, CDR2 FNYEAQ. The CDR3 is 16 amino acids. The ends lost 1 base at V and 2 bases at J; junction bases unmatched: 4. As DNA, the CDR3 is TGTGCCAGCAGCTTAGTTAGCGGGAACACCTACAATGAGCAGTTCTTC. Its translation: CASSLVSGNTYNEQFF.

This clone was observed a handful of times. V is TRBV15 and J is TRBJ2-1, with 10 bases aligning to TRBD2. Trimming cost V 4 bases and J 0 bases; bases outside gene matches: 3. There are 16 residues in the CDR3. CDR1 is LNHNV, CDR2 YYDKDF, per germline (reference sequence). Written as DNA, the CDR3 is TGTGCCACCAGCACCCCTAGCGGGAGCTCCTACAATGAGCAGTTCTTC. This encodes CATSTPSGSSYNEQFF.

This chain connects TRBV15 to TRBJ2-7; 9 bases map to TRBD2. The CDR3 is made up of 13 amino acids. V dropped 1 base and J dropped 6; count of bases not matched to a gene: 1. Germline-derived CDR1 and CDR2 are LNHNV and YYDKDF (reference sequence). DNA for the CDR3: TGTGCCACCAGCAGAGGACTAGCGGTCGAGCAGTACTTC. Translated: CATSRGLAVEQYF.

This clone was recorded once. The J gene is TRBJ2-7, the V gene TRBV6-6, with 9 bases lining up with TRBD2. The V and J ends lost 0 bases and 5 bases, in that order; junction bases with no gene match: 5. This CDR3 is 15 amino acids long. Germline V gives CDR1 MNHNY, CDR2 SVGAGI (reference sequence). CDR3 DNA: TGTGCCAGCAGTTACTCCTCGGGACTAGCTAACGAGCAGTACTTC. It codes for CASSYSSGLANEQYF.

The rearrangement links TRBV3-1 (or the pseudogene TRBV3-2) to TRBJ2-1; 12 nucleotides match TRBD2. Germline V gene lookup returns CDR1 LGHDT and CDR2 YNNKEL (reference sequence). Trimming cost V 1 base and J 15 bases; bases outside gene matches: 4. The CDR3 covers 13 residues. The CDR3 coding sequence is TGTGCCAGCAGCCAAGGACTAGCGGGAGCGCGGTTCTTC. Amino acid sequence: CASSQGLAGARFF.

The V and J genes are TRBV13 and TRBJ1-2; D is unclear. This CDR3 has 13 residues. CDR1 and CDR2 (germline): PRHDT, FYEKMQ (reference sequence). V was trimmed by 1 base and J by 4 bases, leaving 7 bases between them. CDR3 amino acids: CASSLEQVYGYTF. Here the CDR3 DNA reads TGTGCCAGCAGCTTAGAGCAGGTCTATGGCTACACCTTC.

CDR3 sequence reads: CSASIGGPDEKLFF. CDR3 DNA sequence: TGCAGTGCTAGTATAGGGGGCCCCGATGAAAAACTGTTTTTT. The chain combines TRBV20-1 with TRBJ1-4, with 7 bases identical to TRBD1. CDR1 is DFQATT, CDR2 SNEGSKA, per germline (reference sequence). CDR3 length: 14 amino acids. Trimming cost V 3 bases and J 6 bases; bases outside gene matches: 7.

This chain uses TRBV27 with TRBJ2-1; 13 positions agree with TRBD2. The germline CDR1 and CDR2 sequences are MNHEY and SMNVEV (reference sequence). The CDR3 covers 15 residues. V trimming: 5 bases; J trimming: 9 bases; junction bases outside the gene matches: 7. The CDR3: CASSPRTSGSSEQFF. CDR3 nucleotides: TGTGCCAGCAGTCCCCGGACTAGCGGGAGTAGTGAGCAGTTCTTC.